A selection of T cell receptor beta chains follows, all from one sample in a study of graft-versus-host responses after intestinal transplantation. What these receptors recognize is not known. Using immunoSEQ multiplex PCR, the repertoire was profiled, and TCRdb retains in-frame clones only, with some absent. The repertoire includes about 80,000 clones, roughly 91% of them detected once, and roughly 0.31% sits in the top ten. This material consisted of unstimulated CD4+ T cells sorted from spleen or lymph node cells, taken before intestinal transplant. The receptors originated from a human donor who received an intestinal transplant. Both conserved end residues are part of each CDR3. Fields, in order: D gene, V gene, J gene, CDR3 protein, CDR3 DNA. D genes are given only for firm matches.

NA	TRBV27	TRBJ2-6	CASGGARSGANVLTF	TGTGCCAGCGGGGGGGCGAGGTCTGGGGCCAACGTCCTGACTTTC
TRBD1	TRBV19	TRBJ1-5	CASSISGGPQHF	TGTGCCAGTAGTATTTCAGGGGGGCCCCAGCATTTT
NA	TRBV2	TRBJ1-1	CASRTVNTEAFF	TGTGCCAGTAGGACAGTGAACACTGAAGCTTTCTTT
TRBD1	TRBV10-3	TRBJ1-6	CAIRSGDRGPSSYNSPLHF	TGTGCCATCAGAAGCGGAGACAGGGGGCCTAGCTCCTATAATTCACCCCTCCACTTT
NA	TRBV2	TRBJ2-7	CASSATVYEQYF	TGTGCCAGCAGTGCCACAGTCTACGAGCAGTACTTC
TRBD1	TRBV5-4	TRBJ2-5	CASSLPRGQETQYF	TGTGCCAGCAGCTTGCCCAGGGGGCAAGAGACCCAGTACTTC
TRBD1	TRBV4-2	TRBJ1-1	CASSQGPGGNTEAFF	TGTGCCAGCAGCCAAGGGCCAGGGGGTAACACTGAAGCTTTCTTT
NA	TRBV9	TRBJ2-3	CASSVATSRTDTQYF	TGTGCCAGCAGCGTAGCTACGAGTCGGACAGATACGCAGTATTTT
NA	TRBV6-1	TRBJ1-1	CAGIDSAGPAFF	TGTGCCGGAATTGACTCTGCGGGTCCAGCTTTCTTT
NA	TRBV19	TRBJ2-7	CASSSGQSWNEQYF	TGTGCCAGTAGTTCAGGACAGTCCTGGAACGAGCAGTACTTC
NA	TRBV6-1	TRBJ1-5	CASSERRYQPQHF	TGTGCCAGCAGTGAAAGGAGGTATCAGCCCCAGCATTTT
NA	TRBV11-3	TRBJ1-1	CASSLDGDTEAFF	TGTGCCAGCAGCTTAGACGGGGACACTGAAGCTTTCTTT